This record looks at one T cell receptor beta chain sequence and its context. Antigen specificity is unknown. The data are from a study of T cell responses to AZD1222 COVID-19 vaccine. Study at large: Pooled in the analysis were second doses at about 4 or about 12 weeks.

This CDR3 contains 15 residues. The V and J ends lost 5 bases and 4 bases respectively, with 15 bases between them. In germline, CDR1 is KGHSH, CDR2 LQKENI. Profiling relied on immunoSEQ multiplex PCR, and the TCRdb table lists in-frame clones only, not all of them. The sample lists around 260,000 clones; over 85% were seen once. The study's findings and limits: Following two doses of AZD1222, Spike-specific TCR breadth and depth rose. The peak T cell response came first, and repertoires were sampled only after it. Just a handful of AZD1222 recipients were seropositive at baseline.

The receptor was isolated from an adult in good health. The chain carries TRBV18 and TRBJ2-1; D ambiguous. The sequencing used peripheral blood, collected on day 0 of AZD1222 vaccination. The CDR3 DNA reads as TGTGCCAGCTCAGCCGTTATTGGTTCATACAATGAGCAGTTCTTC. Amino acids: CASSAVIGSYNEQFF.